This passage covers 2 T cell receptor beta chains from one sample sequenced in a study of regulatory T cells in long-lasting Graves disease. This sample's time point: persistent/refractory GD, antithyroid drugs over 5 years with positive TRAb. From RNA extracted from PBMCs, the TCR library was made. The TCR beta library used iRepertoire HTBI primers with Arm-PCR amplification of CDR3. TCRdb reanalysed the multiplex PCR reads using MiXCR and keeps one entry per CDR3 protein. The table records 400,000 to 500,000 distinct CDR3 sequences, approximately 22% of them present only once. The sample was peripheral blood mononuclear cells (PBMCs), taken when the disease was refractory, from a patient treated with antithyroid drugs. The origin of the receptors is a female donor with Graves disease.

This clonotype was observed many times. The chain recombines TRBV27 with TRBJ2-2; D call uncertain. Germline lookup yields CDR1 MNHEY and CDR2 SMNVEV (reference sequence). This CDR3 has 12 residues. Trimming took 4 bases from V and 8 from J, leaving 8 bases between them. The CDR3 reads CASSWGLGELFF. For the CDR3, the DNA is TGTGCCAGCAGTTGGGGTCTGGGGGAGCTGTTTTTT.

The chain has TRBV7-9 and TRBJ2-7; D gene ambiguous. This CDR3 spans 15 amino acids. Germline CDR1 and CDR2: SEHNR and FQNEAQ (reference sequence). Trimming removed 3 bases at V and 0 bases at J, with 12 bases between. The CDR3, as DNA: TGTGCCAGCAGCTTCTCGGTCGGCAGCTCCTACGAGCAGTACTTC. This sequence encodes CASSFSVGSSYEQYF.